The rows below give T cell receptor beta chains drawn from one sample of a study of T cells in Graves' hyperthyroidism and ophthalmopathy. TCRdb reanalysed the multiplex PCR reads using MiXCR and keeps one entry per CDR3 protein. Found here are roughly 110,000 distinct CDR3 sequences, roughly 15% of them singletons; the top ten hold 42%. The sequencing sample was made of blood. All receptors derive from a woman in her forties or fifties with Graves' hyperthyroidism. Both conserved end residues are part of each CDR3. The D gene is left open where the match is weak. Where a row states a size, it is once, few, many or the class of an expanded clone; other rows omit it.

abundance,j_gene,v_gene,len,d_gene,CDR3nt,CDR3aa
many,TRBJ2-1,TRBV6-1,18,TRBD2,TGTGCCAGCAGCCTGGGATTCCTAGCGGACCTCTCCTACAATGAGCAGTTCTTC,CASSLGFLADLSYNEQFF
many,TRBJ1-1,TRBV15,15,.,TGTGCCACCAGCTCAAGTTTGGGACGTTTATCTGAAGCTTTCTTT,CATSSSLGRLSEAFF
few,TRBJ1-1,TRBV2,16,.,TGTGCCAGCAAACCCCTCGGTTCAGATCAGAACACTGAAGCTTTCTTT,CASKPLGSDQNTEAFF
many,TRBJ1-1,TRBV3-1,14,.,TGTGCCAGCAGCCAAGAGGGGGGGAACACTGAAGCTTTCTTT,CASSQEGGNTEAFF
.,TRBJ1-1,TRBV5-1,12,TRBD1,TGCGCCAGCAGCTCAGACAGGGTTGAAGCTTTCTTT,CASSSDRVEAFF
many,TRBJ2-3,TRBV6-1,12,.,TGTGCCAGCAGTCCCGCTTCCCTCACGCAGTATTTT,CASSPASLTQYF
many,TRBJ2-1,TRBV19,12,.,TGTGCCAGTAGTATATCGGCGAATGAGCAGTTCTTC,CASSISANEQFF
many,TRBJ2-3,TRBV6-1,15,TRBD2,TGTGCCAGCACCCCCGCGCGGGAGCCCACAGATACGCAGTATTTT,CASTPAREPTDTQYF
many,TRBJ2-1,TRBV9,16,TRBD1,TGTGCCAGCAGCGTCGACAGGGGGGGACAGCACAATGAGCAGTTCTTC,CASSVDRGGQHNEQFF
many,TRBJ1-1,TRBV3-1,15,.,TGTGCCAGCAGCCAAGAGATTGGGGGGGGCACTGAAGCTTTCTTT,CASSQEIGGGTEAFF
many,TRBJ1-2,TRBV20-1,14,TRBD1,TGCAGTGCTAGGGGGACAGGTGTCAACTATGGCTACACCTTC,CSARGTGVNYGYTF
many,TRBJ2-2,TRBV5-5,17,TRBD2,TGTGCCAGCAGCTTCCGGACTAGCGGGGGAGGAACCGGGGAGCTGTTTTTT,CASSFRTSGGGTGELFF
many,TRBJ2-5,TRBV28,15,.,TGTGCCGGCAGTTCAAGTGTAGGGCAGCAAGAGACCCAGTACTTC,CAGSSSVGQQETQYF
.,TRBJ2-3,TRBV7-2,17,TRBD2,TGTGCCAGCAGGAACCCTAGCGGGGGTTATAGCACAGATACGCAGTATTTT,CASRNPSGGYSTDTQYF
many,TRBJ2-1,TRBV20-1,15,TRBD2,TGCAGTGCTAGCCCCCTAGCGGGAGCTAGGAATGAGCAGTTCTTC,CSASPLAGARNEQFF
many,TRBJ1-1,TRBV5-1,14,.,TGCGCCAGCAGCTTGGCACCTCCGAACACTGAAGCTTTCTTT,CASSLAPPNTEAFF
many,TRBJ1-2,TRBV30,12,TRBD1,TGTGCCTGGGGGGACAGGGCCTATGGCTACACCTTC,CAWGDRAYGYTF
.,TRBJ2-5,TRBV6-2/TRBV6-3,14,.,TGTGCCAGCAGTTACAACTCCGGGCGGGAGACCCAGTACTTC,CASSYNSGRETQYF
.,TRBJ1-4,TRBV12-3/TRBV12-4,15,TRBD1,TGTGCCGGCACCGCAGACAGGGGAGGGAATGAAAACCTGTTTTTT,CAGTADRGGNENLFF
many,TRBJ2-3,TRBV18,15,.,TGTGCCAGCTCACCAGGCAGTCAAAGCACAGATACGCAGTATTTT,CASSPGSQSTDTQYF
many,TRBJ2-3,TRBV7-9,16,.,TGTGCCAGCAGCCCAGCCGAGCGGGCAAGCACAGATACGCAGTATTTT,CASSPAERASTDTQYF
.,TRBJ2-2,TRBV28,14,TRBD1,TGTGCCAGCAGGCCTCAGGGGGCGGGCGGGGAGCTGTTTTTT,CASRPQGAGGELFF
many,TRBJ1-1,TRBV6-6,13,.,TGTGCCAGCAGTTACGCCGAGGGGACTGAAGCTTTCTTT,CASSYAEGTEAFF
many,TRBJ2-1,TRBV7-9,15,TRBD2,TGTGCCAGCAGCCCCTGGACTAGCGGGCACAATGAGCAGTTCTTC,CASSPWTSGHNEQFF
.,TRBJ1-2,TRBV12-3/TRBV12-4,14,.,TGTGCCAGCAACCCATCCCTTGGCGTCGGTGGCTACACCTTC,CASNPSLGVGGYTF
many,TRBJ2-7,TRBV19,15,.,TGTGCCAGTAGTATGTACGGCGGGATCACTTTCGAGCAGTACTTC,CASSMYGGITFEQYF
many,TRBJ1-5,TRBV7-8,15,.,TGTGCCAGCAGCTCGGGCGGGGGGCCAGGGCAGCCCCAGCATTTT,CASSSGGGPGQPQHF
.,TRBJ1-2,TRBV28,13,TRBD1,TGTGCCAGCAGTTTGGGGACAGGGGCCGGCTACACCTTC,CASSLGTGAGYTF
many,TRBJ2-1,TRBV28,15,.,TGTGCCAGCACCCACCCGGGGGTCTCCTACAATGAGCAGTTCTTC,CASTHPGVSYNEQFF
many,TRBJ2-1,TRBV7-9,16,.,TGTGCCAGCAGCTTGTCAGGGGGCGGGGGTTACAATGAGCAGTTCTTC,CASSLSGGGGYNEQFF
many,TRBJ2-2,TRBV15,16,.,TGTGCCACCAGCAACGGTAGGCAGGGTGGCACCGGGGAGCTGTTTTTT,CATSNGRQGGTGELFF
many,TRBJ2-2,TRBV2,15,TRBD2,TGTGCCAGCACTGAGGTTGGTAGCGGGAGCCGGGAGCTGTTTTTT,CASTEVGSGSRELFF
many,TRBJ2-3,TRBV6-2/TRBV6-3,16,TRBD2,TGTGCCAGCAGAGTCGCCAGGACTAGCGGGACAGATACGCAGTATTTT,CASRVARTSGTDTQYF
once,TRBJ2-7,TRBV13,16,.,TGTGCCAGCAGCCAAGCGAGGGGACTCCGGCGTAACGAGCAGTACTTC,CASSQARGLRRNEQYF
many,TRBJ2-1,TRBV7-9,16,TRBD2,TGTGCCAGCAGACCCCCTCGGACTAGCGATCACAATGAGCAGTTCTTC,CASRPPRTSDHNEQFF
.,TRBJ2-1,TRBV29-1,11,.,TGCAGCGTTGTCGGGGGAAATGAGCAGTTCTTC,CSVVGGNEQFF
many,TRBJ2-1,TRBV10-3,16,TRBD2,TGTGCCATCCGGGGACTAGCGGGAGGGCCTTCCAATGAGCAGTTCTTC,CAIRGLAGGPSNEQFF
many,TRBJ2-2,TRBV11-2,12,.,TGTGCCAGCAGCTCAATTGCCGGGGAGCTGTTTTTT,CASSSIAGELFF
many,TRBJ1-2,TRBV6-1,13,.,TGTGCCAGCAGCCTAATAAGGGACTATGGCTACACCTTC,CASSLIRDYGYTF
many,TRBJ1-4,TRBV6-1,14,TRBD1,TGTGCCAGCAGTCAGGACAGGGTCAGTGAAAAACTGTTTTTT,CASSQDRVSEKLFF
many,TRBJ2-5,TRBV3-1,15,TRBD1,TGTGCCAGCAGCCAAGTGACAGGGCCCATGGAGACCCAGTACTTC,CASSQVTGPMETQYF
few,TRBJ2-2,TRBV7-2,16,.,TGTGCCAGCAGCCAACCCCCCCACGCGGACACCGGGGAGCTGTTTTTT,CASSQPPHADTGELFF
many,TRBJ2-1,TRBV7-3,13,.,TGTGCCAGCAGCTTAACTAGTTTCAATGAGCAGTTCTTC,CASSLTSFNEQFF
few,TRBJ2-2,TRBV11-2,15,.,TGTGCCAGCAGCTACGCAGGGGTGCGGACCGGGGAGCTGTTTTTT,CASSYAGVRTGELFF
many,TRBJ2-3,TRBV6-1,16,TRBD2,TGTGCCAGCAGTGAAGGAATGGCGGGAGGGCCAGATACGCAGTATTTT,CASSEGMAGGPDTQYF
.,TRBJ2-7,TRBV3-1,13,.,TGTGCCAGCAGCGTACGGACGGACTACGAGCAGTACTTC,CASSVRTDYEQYF
many,TRBJ2-5,TRBV5-1,12,.,TGCGCCAGCAGCTTTAGCCAAGAGACCCAGTACTTC,CASSFSQETQYF
many,TRBJ2-3,TRBV5-8,13,.,TGTGCCAGCAGCCCTCCGAACACAGATACGCAGTATTTT,CASSPPNTDTQYF
once,TRBJ2-2,TRBV28,16,TRBD2,TGTGCCAGCAGTCCCCCTAGCGGGGCGAACACCGGGGAGCTGTTTTTT,CASSPPSGANTGELFF
many,TRBJ2-2,TRBV7-9,16,.,TGTGCCAGCAGCTTATTCCGGGCCCTGAACACCGGGGAGCTGTTTTTT,CASSLFRALNTGELFF
many,TRBJ2-2,TRBV12-3/TRBV12-4,14,TRBD1,TGTGCCAGCAGTCGTCAGGGGGCGGTCGGGGAGCTGTTTTTT,CASSRQGAVGELFF
.,TRBJ2-2,TRBV19,14,TRBD1,TGTGCCTCCTTGAGGACAGGGGACACCGGGGAGCTGTTTTTT,CASLRTGDTGELFF
many,TRBJ2-3,TRBV7-2,15,.,TGTGCCAGCAGCTTAGACTCTCTTGGGGCAGATACGCAGTATTTT,CASSLDSLGADTQYF